The clone carrying this TCR beta chain was counted at least ten times. Antigen: not known. This specimen comes from a study of T cells after yellow fever vaccination. Study-wide context: Those fractions that held only low numbers of cells were prepared using the SMART-Seq v4 Ultra Low Input RNA kit.

With 10 bases removed from V and 3 bases from J, the gap between germline ends came to 15 bases. From germline, CDR1 is SNHLY and CDR2 FYNNEI. This CDR3 region has 13 residues. General observations from the study: Subsequent to the booster, the majority of primary-vaccination clones reappeared (96% CD4, roughly 90% CD8). Only a small proportion of the clonotypes turned up in both the CD4 and the CD8 compartments, likely arising from convergent recombination.

A universal primer site and UMIs were added as TCR cDNA was made by 5'RACE template switching. TCRdb recomputed calls from the 5' RACE reads with MiXCR, one row per CDR3 protein. In the table there are about 340,000 distinct CDR3 sequences, roughly an eighth of which are singletons. The chain joins TRBV2 to TRBJ1-2; perhaps TRBD1 as D (6 bases). The input for sequencing was CD4+ T cells sorted from PBMCs, taken 15 days after the yellow fever booster vaccination. This sequence was found in a man between 18 and 29 years old who received the YFV17D yellow fever vaccine. As DNA, the CDR3 is TGTGCCACCCAAGGTGGGGGCTACTATGGCTACACCTTC. It is translated as CATQGGGYYGYTF.